The clone carrying this T cell receptor (beta chain) appeared a single time. Its antigen is unidentified. This sample is part of a study of blood T cells in healthy people across ages. Study outcomes and limitations: Donors of long life had a larger count of naive CD4+ cells and greater diversity than aged donors.

Germline lookup yields CDR1 LGHDT and CDR2 YNNKEL (reference sequence). The CDR3 covers 14 residues. V was clipped by 4 bases and J by 0 bases, with 9 bases between them. PCR was performed a second time for about 7 to 12 cycles using a sample-barcoded 5' primer and a J-beta primer mix. Each of the samples gave a minimum of 3 million paired-end reads that contained CDR3. MiXCR, run by TCRdb on the 5' RACE reads, gives a single entry per CDR3 protein. The sample yields roughly 680,000 distinct CDR3 sequences, more than 45% seen once. Drawing of peripheral blood yielded about 9.6 milliliters from each donor.

The receptor comes from a woman older than 75 in good health. The rearrangement uses TRBV3-1 and TRBJ1-2; no definite D call. Specimen: blood. The CDR3 sequence: CASSRITANYGYTF. DNA for the CDR3: TGTGCCAGCAGCCGGATCACAGCTAACTATGGCTACACCTTC.